The next 22 T cell receptor beta chains were all read from a single sample in a study of T cells in Graves' hyperthyroidism and ophthalmopathy (dated by TCRdb to about 2019). Library creation used multiplex PCR. Sequencing used an Illumina HiSeq 2000. The TCR beta CDR3 regions were amplified from the RNA transcripts. The first round of RT-PCR for the TCR CDR3 was performed with the HTBI primer set and the Qiagen OneStep RT-PCR kit. TCRdb took the public reads, trimmed them with fastp at Q25, ran MiXCR for clone calling and kept in-frame beta chains. Each CDR3 protein gets just one entry, which takes the most common genes and DNA from the rows behind it. This sample is represented by roughly 840,000 distinct CDR3 sequences; more than 30% of them were singletons. 7.5% to 9.5% of the sample goes to the ten largest clones. Sequencing used blood. All receptors derive from a man younger than 35 with Graves' hyperthyroidism.

The rearrangement joins TRBV7-2 to TRBJ1-1; D is unresolved. V lost 8 bases, J lost 4 bases, and 17 bases lay in between. This CDR3 comprises 14 residues. From germline, CDR1 is SGHTA and CDR2 FQGNSA. The CDR3 spells CASSPRRMPTEAFF. The CDR3 DNA reads TGTGCCAGCTCACCACGAAGGATGCCCACTGAAGCTTTCTTT.

This clonotype was seen many times. The rearrangement uses TRBV7-2 and TRBJ2-7, with 9 bases aligning to TRBD1. Germline CDR1 is SGHTA and CDR2 is FQGNSA. J lost 1 base, V lost 5 bases, and 6 bases had no gene match. This CDR3 comprises 15 residues. The CDR3 sequence is CASSRSTGGSYEQYF. In DNA, the CDR3 is TGTGCCAGCAGCCGTTCGACAGGGGGGTCCTACGAGCAGTACTTC.

The chain uses TRBV30 and TRBJ1-3, with D unresolved. There are 15 residues in the CDR3. V was clipped by 2 bases and J by 4 bases, with 15 bases between them. Germline CDR1 reads GTSNPN; CDR2 reads SVGIG (reference sequence). The CDR3: CAWSNGLSTGNTIYF. DNA of the CDR3: TGTGCCTGGAGTAACGGTCTCTCCACGGGAAACACCATATATTTT.

To note about this clonotype: A much larger clone lies one base from this, so it may be a read error. V is TRBV5-1 and J is TRBJ2-7, with 7 bases that match TRBD1. CDR1 and CDR2 from the germline V gene are SGHRS and YFSETQ. CDR3 length: 14 amino acids. This CDR3 reads CASKTGTVVYGQYF. The CDR3 DNA reads TGCGCCAGTAAGACCGGGACAGTAGTATACGGGCAGTACTTC.

In DNA form, the CDR3 reads TGTGCCTGGAGTGAGCGTCGGGCCGCGGGCAATCAGCCCCAGCATTTT. Its translation is CAWSERRAAGNQPQHF. The chain carries TRBV25-1 and TRBJ1-5; the D is unclear. Germline CDR1 MGHDK, CDR2 SYGVNS. V dropped 11 bases and J dropped 2 bases, with 22 bases sitting between them. There are 16 residues in the CDR3.

This clonotype was seen just once. The chain has TRBV10-3 and TRBJ1-1, with TRBD1 as a possible D gene (5 bases). V was pared by 5 bases and J by 1 base, with 17 bases between. Germline CDR1 ENHRY, CDR2 SYGVKD. The CDR3 is made up of 16 amino acids. CDR3 sequence reads: CAISYRGAERNTEAFF. The CDR3 DNA reads TGTGCCATCAGTTACCGGGGCGCGGAGAGGAACACTGAAGCTTTCTTT.

This clonotype was picked up a small number of times. The genes are TRBV10-3 and TRBJ2-7; no clear D. The V end was cut by 4 bases, the J end by 2 bases, with 15 bases between. Germline lookup yields CDR1 ENHRY and CDR2 SYGVKD. The CDR3 runs 15 residues. The CDR3 nucleotides are TGTGCCATCAGTGCCGCTGAGAGCGAAACCTACGAGCAGTACTTC. Its protein is CAISAAESETYEQYF.

This clonotype is a singleton in its sample. The chain couples TRBV7-9 to TRBJ2-7; 8 bases line up with TRBD2. The germline V gene encodes CDR1 SEHNR and CDR2 FQNEAQ (reference sequence). The CDR3 spans 16 residues. J was trimmed by 10 bases and V by 5 bases; bases with no gene match: 19. The chain's CDR3 is CASSRFGRAVEEAQYF. DNA for the CDR3: TGTGCCAGCAGCCGGTTCGGGAGGGCCGTTGAAGAGGCCCAGTACTTC.

This clonotype was counted ten times or more. The chain joins TRBV7-9 to TRBJ1-1; 7 bases are shared with TRBD1. The CDR3 is made up of 15 amino acids. With V trimmed by 5 bases and J by 4 bases, 10 bases remained unmatched. CDR1 is SEHNR, CDR2 FQNEAQ, per germline (reference sequence). The CDR3 DNA is TGTGCCAGCAGCACCGACAGGGCTGAAGCCACTGAAGCTTTCTTT. Translating gives CASSTDRAEATEAFF. Using reference TRBV7-9 and TRBJ1-1 for the parts outside the CDR3, the full variable domain is DTGVSQNPRHKITKRGQNVTFRCDPISEHNRLYWYRQTLGQGPEFLTYFQNEAQLEKSRLLSDRFSAERPKGSFSTLEIQRTEQGDSAMYLCASSTDRAEATEAFFGQGTRLTVV.

Notes on this clonotype: One junction end disagrees with the germline gene, perhaps due to a read error. The CDR3 loop reads CASSLGQGGGNQPQRF. The CDR3, as DNA: TGTGCCAGCAGCCTCGGACAGGGTGGTGGCAATCAGCCCCAGCGTTTT. V is TRBV7-9 and J is TRBJ1-5; 8 positions match TRBD1. CDR3 length equals 16 residues. Germline lookup yields CDR1 SEHNR and CDR2 FQNEAQ (reference sequence).

This chain links TRBV15 with TRBJ1-2; D call uncertain. Germline assignment: CDR1 LNHNV and CDR2 YYDKDF (reference sequence). The CDR3 totals 14 residues. The V end was cut by 3 bases, the J end by 9 bases, with 17 bases between. Written as DNA, the CDR3 is TGTGCCACCAGCAGCTTACTAGGGTTGGAGAGCTACACCTTC. This encodes CATSSLLGLESYTF.

At least ten counts were recorded for this clonotype. This chain joins TRBV10-3 and TRBJ2-5; TRBD2 agrees at 9 bases. This CDR3 has 15 residues. J was trimmed by 5 bases and V by 6 bases; bases with no gene match: 10. Looked up from germline, CDR1 is ENHRY and CDR2 is SYGVKD. The CDR3 is CAIRNSGSEWETQYF. The CDR3, as DNA: TGTGCCATCAGGAATAGCGGGAGTGAATGGGAGACCCAGTACTTC.

This clonotype has at least ten counts. This chain connects TRBV20-1 to TRBJ1-2, with D perhaps matching TRBD1 (6 bases). Germline CDR1 and CDR2: DFQATT and SNEGSKA (reference sequence). The CDR3 is made up of 14 amino acids. The V end was cut by 4 bases, the J end by 1 base, with 13 bases between. CDR3 residues: CSATGADVNYGYTF. The DNA for the CDR3 is TGCAGTGCTACAGGGGCCGACGTTAACTATGGCTACACCTTC.

This clonotype was seen only a few times. J is TRBJ2-2 and V is TRBV9; D is possibly TRBD1 or TRBD2 (5 bases each). Germline V gene sequence: CDR1 SGDLS, CDR2 YYNGEE. V was shortened by 8 bases and J by 6 bases, with 20 bases between the two germline ends. The CDR3 covers 15 residues. The CDR3 bases are TGTGCCAGTGGATGGGGGATGACATCCGCCGGGGAGCTGTTTTTT. Protein: CASGWGMTSAGELFF.

The CDR3 DNA is TGCAGTGCCCTCTCGGGGTCGGAGACCCAGTACTTC. Its protein product is CSALSGSETQYF. The chain recombines TRBV20-1 with TRBJ2-5; D is perhaps TRBD2 (5 bases). Germline values: CDR1 DFQATT, CDR2 SNEGSKA (reference sequence). There are 12 residues in the CDR3. Trimming removed 6 bases from V and 5 bases from J, with 13 bases in between.

V usage is TRBV4-2 and J usage is TRBJ1-1; D unclear. Germline CDR1 is LGHNA and CDR2 is YNFKEQ. V lost 0 bases to trimming and J lost 11 bases, with 16 bases between them. The CDR3 consists of 14 residues. The CDR3 bases are TGTGCCAGCAGCCAAGATCCCCCCGGAGAGATGGCTTTCTTT. Its translation: CASSQDPPGEMAFF.

The chain is built from TRBV11-1 and TRBJ2-3, with 9 bases lining up with TRBD2. The germline V gene has CDR1 SGHAT and CDR2 FQDESV (reference sequence). The junction had 12 bases not matched to a gene; V was cut back by 6 bases and J by 2 bases. The CDR3 is 17 residues long. CDR3 nucleotide sequence: TGTGCCAGCAGGGATAAAGGCGGGAGGGGTTTCACAGATACGCAGTATTTT. This sequence encodes CASRDKGGRGFTDTQYF.

This clonotype has at least ten counts. The chain recombines TRBV25-1 with TRBJ1-1; unclear D gene. Germline CDR1 reads MGHDK; CDR2 reads SYGVNS. V shed 8 bases and J shed 6 bases, with 16 bases lying between them. The CDR3 runs to 13 residues. CDR3 protein: CASALAGAAEAFF. The CDR3, as DNA: TGTGCCAGCGCCTTGGCGGGTGCGGCTGAAGCTTTCTTT.

A single count supports this clonotype. The chain is built from TRBV7-2 and TRBJ1-6; 8 nucleotides line up with TRBD1. The germline CDR1 and CDR2 sequences are SGHTA and FQGNSA. The CDR3 runs to 14 residues. The J segment lost 9 bases and the V segment lost 4 bases, leaving 5 bases of the junction unmatched. The CDR3 DNA reads as TGTGCCAGCAGCTGGGGGACAGGAGGTTCACCCCTCCACTTT. This sequence encodes CASSWGTGGSPLHF. The complete variable domain, with remaining parts taken from reference TRBV7-2 and TRBJ1-6, reads GAGVSQSPSNKVTEKGKDVELRCDPISGHTALYWYRQSLGQGLEFLIYFQGNSAPDKSGLPSDRFSAERTGGSVSTLTIQRTQQEDSAVYLCASSWGTGGSPLHFGNGTRLTVT.

V and J are TRBV27 and TRBJ1-5; D is undetermined. Germline loops: CDR1 MNHEY, CDR2 SMNVEV (reference sequence). V lost 3 bases and J 3 bases, leaving 6 bases between the germline ends. This CDR3 comprises 13 residues. The DNA for the CDR3 is TGTGCCAGCAGTTTTGGGCACAATCAGCCCCAGCATTTT. It encodes CASSFGHNQPQHF.

Concerning this clonotype itself: A read error may explain this, as a much larger clone is one base away. This rearrangement joins TRBV7-9 to TRBJ1-5; D unclear. V lost 2 bases to trimming and J lost 4 bases, with 12 bases between them. CDR3 length: 15 residues. Germline values: CDR1 SEHNR, CDR2 FQNEAQ (reference sequence). The chain's CDR3 is CASSLWPGSNQPQHF. The DNA of the CDR3 is TGTGCCAGCAGCTTATGGCCGGGATCTAATCAGCCCCAGCATTTT.

This clonotype has ten or more counts. The DNA of the CDR3 is TGTGCCAGCAGTGAAGCGAGCGGGGGCGGTGAAAAACTGTTTTTT. This gives the protein CASSEASGGGEKLFF. The V call is TRBV6-1, the J call TRBJ1-4; D perhaps matches TRBD1 (6 bases). Germline CDR1 MNHNS, CDR2 SASEGT. This CDR3 has 15 amino acids. V lost 0 bases and J 7 bases, leaving 12 bases between the germline ends.